This T cell receptor beta chain is from a study of regulatory T cells in long-lasting Graves disease. Study in general: Persistent cases were those of Graves' disease that involved over 5 years of antithyroid drugs with positive TSH receptor antibodies. Study outcomes and limitations: Persistent patients shared more public clonotypes (2,741) than newly diagnosed patients (about 1,000).

This clonotype was picked up many times. The antigen is not known. The CDR3 runs to 15 residues. Germline CDR1 is SGHTA and CDR2 is FQGNSA. Trimming cost V 2 bases and J 2 bases, with 10 bases left between them. As for time point: persistent/refractory GD, antithyroid drugs over 5 years with positive TRAb. With RNA extracted from PBMCs as input, the TCR library was made. TCR beta libraries were built with iRepertoire HTBI primers and Arm-PCR of CDR3 regions. Original methodology: Identified across the samples were 62 TRBV segments and approximately 14 TRBJ segments. Using its own MiXCR run on the multiplex PCR reads, TCRdb lists one record per CDR3 protein. What appears here as the V and J calls and clone size reflects TCRdb's work, not the paper's. The sample records 300,000 to 500,000 distinct CDR3 sequences, 20% being singletons.

The chain uses TRBV7-2 and TRBJ1-5; a possible D gene is TRBD1 (5 bases). The receptor was isolated from a female donor with Graves disease. The input for sequencing was peripheral blood mononuclear cells (PBMCs), taken when the disease was refractory, from a patient treated with antithyroid drugs. DNA of the CDR3: TGTGCCAGCAGCTTATATCAGGGCGGCAATCAGCCCCAGCATTTT. This codes for CASSLYQGGNQPQHF.